This T cell receptor beta chain was retrieved from a study of shared clonotypes between healthy human individuals. As to this clone: Its antigen is not known.

Study outcomes and limitations: Non-shared clonotypes had lower generation probabilities than those shared by all four donors. Large sequencing depth failed to make sorted-subset sequencing complete, rarefaction showed.

The CD4+ fraction was divided into a CD45RA+ naive subset and a CD45RA-negative memory subset. The CDR3 loop spans 15 amino acids. Trimming took off 6 bases at V and 5 bases at J, with 20 bases between the two ends. CDR1 is MNHEY and CDR2 is SMNVEV in the germline V gene (reference sequence). Sequencing used immunoSEQ multiplex PCR; TCRdb keeps in-frame clones, though not all of them. The table lists around 940,000 clones, 60% to 85% of them singletons, with approximately 1.5% in the top ten. The rearrangement links TRBV27 to TRBJ2-7, with D possibly being TRBD1 (6 bases). The TCR originated in a man in his late teens or twenties in good health. Material for sequencing was memory CD4+ T cells sorted from blood. The subset denotes: CD45RA-negative fraction. CDR3 sequence: CASSITRGPNHEQYF. As DNA, the CDR3 is TGTGCCAGCAGCATTACCAGGGGTCCCAACCACGAGCAGTACTTC.